A selection of T cell receptor beta chains follows, all from one sample in a study of T cell responses to AZD1222 COVID-19 vaccine. The protocol was immunoSEQ multiplex PCR, while the TCRdb copy is restricted to in-frame clones and leaves out a portion. The sample lists about 140,000 clones; about nine tenths were seen once. Here the sequenced sample was peripheral blood, taken 28 days after the second AZD1222 dose. All receptors derive from an adult who received the AZD1222 COVID-19 vaccine. Each CDR3 is given with its conserved first and last residue. A D gene is named only where the DNA matches it firmly. Rows may omit the clone size; those that give it use once, few, many or a size class.

d_call,v_call,j_call,cdr3_length,clone_size,cdr3_nt,cdr3_aa
-,TRBV7-9,TRBJ1-3,17,-,TGTGCCAGCAGCTTGGGGACCGTGATCGGTTCTGGAAACACCATATATTTT,CASSLGTVIGSGNTIYF
-,TRBV12-5,TRBJ2-5,14,-,TGTGCTAGTGGTTTTGGTCCAGGCCAAGAGACCCAGTACTTC,CASGFGPGQETQYF
-,TRBV6-2/TRBV6-3,TRBJ1-4,16,-,TGTGCCAGCAGTTACTCTTTCCGGGACAACTTGGGAAAACTGTTTTTT,CASSYSFRDNLGKLFF
-,TRBV10-1,TRBJ1-5,11,-,TGCGCCAGCAGTGTTTATCAGCCCCAGCATTTT,CASSVYQPQHF
TRBD1,TRBV28,TRBJ2-1,15,-,TGTGCCAGCAGGTTAGACAGGGGCCCCTACAATGAGCAGTTCTTC,CASRLDRGPYNEQFF
TRBD1,TRBV7-3,TRBJ2-7,16,-,TGTGCCAGCAGGTTAAACCCAGGGGGACGGGACTACGAGCAGTACTTC,CASRLNPGGRDYEQYF
TRBD2,TRBV4-1,TRBJ2-2,15,few,TGCGCCAGCAGTCTTAGCGGGGGGGATCCCGGGGAGCTGTTTTTT,CASSLSGGDPGELFF
-,TRBV21-1,TRBJ2-7,15,-,TGTGCCAGCAGCAAAGCGACACTAGGGGCCTACGAGCAGTACTTC,CASSKATLGAYEQYF
TRBD1,TRBV15,TRBJ1-1,14,-,TGTGCCACCAGCAGAGGGACAGGGTTTACTGAAGCTTTCTTT,CATSRGTGFTEAFF
TRBD1,TRBV7-2,TRBJ1-6,14,-,TGTGCCAGCAGCTTAGGGACAGGGCGCTCACCCCTCCACTTT,CASSLGTGRSPLHF
-,TRBV28,TRBJ1-5,12,-,TGTGCCAGCAGTTTACCACGTCAGCCCCAGCATTTT,CASSLPRQPQHF
-,TRBV6-2/TRBV6-3,TRBJ2-5,15,-,TGTGCCAGCAGTTACCGACGGAACGTACAAGAGACCCAGTACTTC,CASSYRRNVQETQYF
-,TRBV11-2,TRBJ1-2,12,-,TGTGCCAGCAGGACAGAAGGACGGGGCTACACCTTC,CASRTEGRGYTF
TRBD1,TRBV14,TRBJ2-5,16,-,TGTGCCAGCAGCCAAGGTGGGGCCCAGGGGGAAGAGACCCAGTACTTC,CASSQGGAQGEETQYF
-,TRBV7-6,TRBJ2-7,14,-,TGTGCCAGCAGCCCCCAGGGAAAGGGCTACGAGCAGTACTTC,CASSPQGKGYEQYF
-,TRBV6-5,TRBJ1-6,14,-,TGTGCCAGCAGTCCGGGCCCTAGTAATTCACCCCTCCACTTT,CASSPGPSNSPLHF
-,TRBV11-2,TRBJ1-4,17,-,TGTGCCAGCAGCTTAGTTATGCGGGGAGCAACTAATGAAAAACTGTTTTTT,CASSLVMRGATNEKLFF
-,TRBV11-3,TRBJ1-1,13,-,TGTGCCAGCAGCTTAGATCCGGACACTGAAGCTTTCTTT,CASSLDPDTEAFF
-,TRBV1,TRBJ2-7,12,-,TGCACCAGCCTCCGCAGGACCTACGAGCAGTACTTC,CTSLRRTYEQYF
TRBD1,TRBV19,TRBJ1-4,15,-,TGTGCCAGTAGTAGACAGGGCGCAACTAATGAAAAACTGTTTTTT,CASSRQGATNEKLFF
TRBD1,TRBV19,TRBJ2-4,13,-,TGTGCCAGTAGTGCCACAGGGGAAAACATTCAGTACTTC,CASSATGENIQYF
-,TRBV14,TRBJ1-1,15,few,TGTGCCAGCAGCCAAGTGGGGGCGGGTAAGACTGAAGCTTTCTTT,CASSQVGAGKTEAFF
-,TRBV4-1,TRBJ1-3,15,-,TGCGCCAGCAGCCAAGGCCCGGGGACTGGAAACACCATATATTTT,CASSQGPGTGNTIYF
-,TRBV10-3,TRBJ1-1,16,-,TGTGCCATCGGCTCCCTTGGCAGGGATGGGAACACTGAAGCTTTCTTT,CAIGSLGRDGNTEAFF
-,TRBV20-1,TRBJ1-2,13,-,TGCAGTGCTAGTAGCAGCACTAACTATGGCTACACCTTC,CSASSSTNYGYTF
-,TRBV20-1,TRBJ1-1,11,-,TGCAGTGCCGGTTGGGGGGCTGAAGCTTTCTTT,CSAGWGAEAFF
-,TRBV5-8,TRBJ1-1,14,once,TGTGCCAGCAGCCCCGACGCCTCTAGGACTGAAGCTTTCTTT,CASSPDASRTEAFF
-,TRBV25-1,TRBJ1-2,14,-,TGTGCCAGCAGCTGGGACGGAGCTAACTATGGCTACACCTTC,CASSWDGANYGYTF
-,TRBV15,TRBJ1-2,14,few,TGTGCCACCAAGGTCGGGGTAGGGGACTATGGCTACACCTTC,CATKVGVGDYGYTF
TRBD1,TRBV5-1,TRBJ1-2,14,-,TGCGCCAGCAGCCCCGGACAGGGGGCAGGTGGCTACACCTTC,CASSPGQGAGGYTF
-,TRBV27,TRBJ1-2,14,-,TGTGCCAGCAGTTTTGGGGGTACTAACTATGGCTACACCTTC,CASSFGGTNYGYTF
TRBD1,TRBV29-1,TRBJ2-1,14,-,TGCAGCGCCGGGGTGGGACAGGCTTACAATGAGCAGTTCTTC,CSAGVGQAYNEQFF